The 8 T cell receptor beta chains given below trace back to one sample, sequenced in a study of T cells expressing NK-cell markers. TCRdb reprocessed the 5' RACE reads, with one entry per CDR3 protein and no DNA. The table lists roughly 420,000 distinct CDR3 sequences. Source material: blood T cells: a sorted CD56 or NKG2C T cell subset, CD4+ or CD8+ T cells, or bulk PBMC T cells (not recorded which). The receptor source for this set is a woman aged 18 to 69 in good health.

This rearrangement joins TRBV24-1 to TRBJ1-1; TCRdb gives TRBD1 as the D gene, but with no DNA this cannot be confirmed. The CDR3 loop spans 15 amino acids. Germline values: CDR1 KGHDR, CDR2 SFDVKD. The CDR3 is CATSAHGQGQGEAFF.

J is TRBJ2-7 and V is TRBV4-2. Germline V gene sequence: CDR1 LGHNA, CDR2 YNFKEQ. The length of the CDR3 is 15 residues. This CDR3 reads CASSQDQHGSYEQYF.

This rearrangement joins TRBV9 to TRBJ2-5; the D call from TCRdb, TRBD1, cannot be confirmed without DNA. Germline V gene lookup returns CDR1 SGDLS and CDR2 YYNGEE. This CDR3 comprises 14 residues. The CDR3 here is CASSSRTGRETQYF.

This sequence joins TRBV2 and TRBJ2-4; with no DNA, the TCRdb D assignment of TRBD2 cannot be verified. CDR1 and CDR2 (germline): SNHLY, FYNNEI. There are 13 residues in the CDR3. The CDR3 here is CASRADAKNIQYF.

This sequence joins TRBV4-3 and TRBJ1-4; TCRdb lists TRBD1, though no DNA is available to test this call. This CDR3 comprises 18 residues. From germline, CDR1 is LGHNA and CDR2 YSLEER. This CDR3 reads CASSQDWNRGRPNEKLFF.

This rearrangement joins TRBV7-2 to TRBJ2-3. From germline, CDR1 is SGHTA and CDR2 FQGNSA. The CDR3 is made up of 15 amino acids. The chain's CDR3 is CASSLGRSSTDTQYF.

The chain has TRBV10-2 and TRBJ2-5; lacking DNA, the TRBD2 call made by TCRdb goes unchecked. Germline V CDR1 and CDR2: WSHSY, SAAADI. This CDR3 has 14 amino acids. CDR3: CASRYGGLQETQYF.

CDR3 loop: CASSLALGFNTEAFF. The gene calls are TRBV7-2 and TRBJ1-1. The germline V gene has CDR1 SGHTA and CDR2 FQGNSA. CDR3 length: 15 amino acids.